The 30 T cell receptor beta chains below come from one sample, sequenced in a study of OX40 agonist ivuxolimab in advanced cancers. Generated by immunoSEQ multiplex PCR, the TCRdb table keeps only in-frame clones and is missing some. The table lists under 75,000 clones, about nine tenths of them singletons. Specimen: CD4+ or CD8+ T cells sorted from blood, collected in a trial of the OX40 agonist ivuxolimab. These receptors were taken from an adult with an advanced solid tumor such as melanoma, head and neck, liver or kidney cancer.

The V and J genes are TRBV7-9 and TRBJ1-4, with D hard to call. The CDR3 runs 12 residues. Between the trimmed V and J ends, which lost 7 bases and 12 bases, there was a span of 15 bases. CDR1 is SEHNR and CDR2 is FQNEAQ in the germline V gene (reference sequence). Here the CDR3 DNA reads TGTGCCAGCACCCGTAATGGCGTGGAACTGTTTTTT. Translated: CASTRNGVELFF.

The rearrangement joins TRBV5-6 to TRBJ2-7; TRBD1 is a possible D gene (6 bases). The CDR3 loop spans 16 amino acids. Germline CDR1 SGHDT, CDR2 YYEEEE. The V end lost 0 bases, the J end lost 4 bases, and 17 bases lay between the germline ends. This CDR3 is CASSLGSGQSSYEQYF. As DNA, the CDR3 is TGTGCCAGCAGCTTGGGGTCAGGACAGAGTTCGTACGAGCAGTACTTC.

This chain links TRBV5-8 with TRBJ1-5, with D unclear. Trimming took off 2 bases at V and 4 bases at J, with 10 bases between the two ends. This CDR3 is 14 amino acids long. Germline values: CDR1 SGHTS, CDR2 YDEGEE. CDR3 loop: CASSFGVGNQPQHF. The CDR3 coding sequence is TGTGCCAGCAGCTTCGGGGTTGGGAATCAGCCCCAGCATTTT.

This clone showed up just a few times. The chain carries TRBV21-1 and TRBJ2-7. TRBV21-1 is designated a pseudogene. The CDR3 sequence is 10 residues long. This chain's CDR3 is CATPGQEQYF. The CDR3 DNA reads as TGTGCCACCCCCGGTCAGGAGCAGTACTTC.

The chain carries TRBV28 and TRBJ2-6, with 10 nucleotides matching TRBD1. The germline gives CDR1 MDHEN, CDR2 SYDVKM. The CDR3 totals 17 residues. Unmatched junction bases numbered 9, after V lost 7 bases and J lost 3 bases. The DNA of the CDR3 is TGTGCCAGCAACCCCGGGACAGGGGTTGGTGGGGCCAACGTCCTGACTTTC. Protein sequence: CASNPGTGVGGANVLTF.

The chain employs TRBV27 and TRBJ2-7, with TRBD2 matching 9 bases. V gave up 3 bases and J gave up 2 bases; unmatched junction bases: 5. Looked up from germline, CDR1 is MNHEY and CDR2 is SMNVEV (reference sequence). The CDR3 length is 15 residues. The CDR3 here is CASSFSGLAPYEQYF. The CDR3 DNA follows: TGTGCCAGCAGTTTCTCCGGACTAGCGCCCTACGAGCAGTACTTC.

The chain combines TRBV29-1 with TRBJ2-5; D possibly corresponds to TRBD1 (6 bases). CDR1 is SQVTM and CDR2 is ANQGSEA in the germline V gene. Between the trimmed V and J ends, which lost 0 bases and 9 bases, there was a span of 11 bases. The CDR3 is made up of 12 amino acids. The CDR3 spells CSVEDQGMAQYF. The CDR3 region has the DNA TGCAGCGTTGAAGATCAGGGGATGGCCCAGTACTTC.

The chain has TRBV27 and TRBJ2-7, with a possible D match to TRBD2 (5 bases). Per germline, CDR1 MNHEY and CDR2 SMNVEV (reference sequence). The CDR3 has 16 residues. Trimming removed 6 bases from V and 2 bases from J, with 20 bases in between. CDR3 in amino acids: CASSRTQIRGTYEQYF. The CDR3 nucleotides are TGTGCCAGCAGCCGGACCCAAATTCGGGGTACCTACGAGCAGTACTTC.

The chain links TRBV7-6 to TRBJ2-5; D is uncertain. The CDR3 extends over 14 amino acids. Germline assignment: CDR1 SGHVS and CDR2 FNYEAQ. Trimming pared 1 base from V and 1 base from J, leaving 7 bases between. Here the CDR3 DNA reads TGTGCCAGCAGCTTAGAGGCAGTCCAAGAGACCCAGTACTTC. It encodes CASSLEAVQETQYF.

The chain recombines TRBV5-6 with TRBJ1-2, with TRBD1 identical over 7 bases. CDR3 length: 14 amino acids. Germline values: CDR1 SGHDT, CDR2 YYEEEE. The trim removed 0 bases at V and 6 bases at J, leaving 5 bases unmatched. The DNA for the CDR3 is TGTGCCAGCAGCTTGGAGGGGACAGAGGATGGCTACACCTTC. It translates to CASSLEGTEDGYTF.

The CDR3 DNA is TGTGCCAGCAGCGAAACTCCGGGACTAGCGAGTCACAATGAGCAGTTCTTC. This gives the protein CASSETPGLASHNEQFF. The chain has TRBV9 and TRBJ2-1; 10 bases align to TRBD2. V dropped 3 bases and J dropped 5; count of bases not matched to a gene: 11. The germline CDR1 and CDR2 sequences are SGDLS and YYNGEE. The length of the CDR3 is 17 residues. Supplemented by reference TRBV9 and TRBJ2-1, the full variable domain reads DSGVTQTPKHLITATGQRVTLRCSPRSGDLSVYWYQQSLDQGLQFLIQYYNGEERAKGNILERFSAQQFPDLHSELNLSSLELGDSALYFCASSETPGLASHNEQFFGPGTRLTVL.

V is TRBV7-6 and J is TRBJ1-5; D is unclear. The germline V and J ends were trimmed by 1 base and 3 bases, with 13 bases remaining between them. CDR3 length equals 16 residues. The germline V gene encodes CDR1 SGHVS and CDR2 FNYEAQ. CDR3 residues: CASSLGGSPYNQPQHF. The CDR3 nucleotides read TGTGCCAGCAGCTTAGGAGGGTCCCCCTACAATCAGCCCCAGCATTTT.

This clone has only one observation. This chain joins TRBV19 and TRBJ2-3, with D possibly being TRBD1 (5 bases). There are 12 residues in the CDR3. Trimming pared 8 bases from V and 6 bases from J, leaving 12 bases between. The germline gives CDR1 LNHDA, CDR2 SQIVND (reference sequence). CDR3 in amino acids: CASRFPGDTQYF. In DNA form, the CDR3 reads TGTGCCAGTCGGTTCCCAGGGGATACGCAGTATTTT.

DNA of the CDR3: TGTGCCAGCACCGACCCCGGGGGAGGGGAGACCCAGTACTTC. Its translation: CASTDPGGGETQYF. J is TRBJ2-5 and V is TRBV28; 7 nucleotides agree with TRBD2. This CDR3 region has 14 residues. Germline V gives CDR1 MDHEN, CDR2 SYDVKM. The J segment lost 5 bases and the V segment lost 7 bases, leaving 10 bases of the junction unmatched. The entire variable domain, with the rest obtained from reference TRBV28 and TRBJ2-5, is as follows: DVKVTQSSRYLVKRTGEKVFLECVQDMDHENMFWYRQDPGLGLRLIYFSYDVKMKEKGDIPEGYSVSREKKERFSLILESASTNQTSMYLCASTDPGGGETQYFGPGTRLLVL.

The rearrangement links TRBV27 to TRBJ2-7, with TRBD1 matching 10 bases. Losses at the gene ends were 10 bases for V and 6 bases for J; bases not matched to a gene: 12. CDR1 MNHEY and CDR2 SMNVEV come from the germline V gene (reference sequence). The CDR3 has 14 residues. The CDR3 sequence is CATRPGQGLGEQYF. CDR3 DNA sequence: TGTGCCACTCGGCCGGGACAGGGGTTGGGCGAGCAGTACTTC.

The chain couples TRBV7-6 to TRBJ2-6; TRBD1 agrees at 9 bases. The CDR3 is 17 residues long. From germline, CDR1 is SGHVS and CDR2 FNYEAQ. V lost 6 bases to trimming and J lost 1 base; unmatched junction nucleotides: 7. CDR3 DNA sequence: TGTGCCAGCAGTTCCGGGACAGGGTTGTCTGGGGCCAACGTCCTGACTTTC. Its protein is CASSSGTGLSGANVLTF.

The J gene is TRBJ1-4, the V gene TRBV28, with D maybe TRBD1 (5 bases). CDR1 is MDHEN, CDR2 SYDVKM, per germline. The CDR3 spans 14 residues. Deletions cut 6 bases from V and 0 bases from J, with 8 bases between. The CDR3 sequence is CASRGDSTNEKLFF. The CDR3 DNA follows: TGTGCCAGCAGAGGGGACTCAACTAATGAAAAACTGTTTTTT.

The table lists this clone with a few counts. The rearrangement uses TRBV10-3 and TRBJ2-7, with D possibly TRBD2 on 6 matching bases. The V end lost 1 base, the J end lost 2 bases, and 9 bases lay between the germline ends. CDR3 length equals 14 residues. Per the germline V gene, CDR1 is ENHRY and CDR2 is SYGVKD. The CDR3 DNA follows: TGTGCCATCAGTGAGTTCGGGACTCCCTACGAGCAGTACTTC. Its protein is CAISEFGTPYEQYF.

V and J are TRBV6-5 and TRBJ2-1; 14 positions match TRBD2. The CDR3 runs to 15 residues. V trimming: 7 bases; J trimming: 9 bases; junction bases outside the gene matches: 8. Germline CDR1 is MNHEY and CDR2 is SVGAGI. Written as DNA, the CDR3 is TGTGCCAGCATTGCGACTAGCGGGAGGGCCTTTGAGCAGTTCTTC. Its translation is CASIATSGRAFEQFF.

CDR3 region: CASSTRDSTYNEQFF. In nucleotides, the CDR3 is TGTGCCAGCAGCACGAGGGACAGTACCTACAATGAGCAGTTCTTC. The rearrangement uses TRBV7-2 and TRBJ2-1; 7 nucleotides align to TRBD1. The CDR3 runs 15 residues. Germline V CDR1 and CDR2: SGHTA, FQGNSA. The V gene end was trimmed by 5 bases and the J gene end by 2 bases; junction bases not matched to a gene: 6. Filled out from reference TRBV7-2 and TRBJ2-1, the complete variable domain reads GAGVSQSPSNKVTEKGKDVELRCDPISGHTALYWYRQSLGQGLEFLIYFQGNSAPDKSGLPSDRFSAERTGGSVSTLTIQRTQQEDSAVYLCASSTRDSTYNEQFFGPGTRLTVL.

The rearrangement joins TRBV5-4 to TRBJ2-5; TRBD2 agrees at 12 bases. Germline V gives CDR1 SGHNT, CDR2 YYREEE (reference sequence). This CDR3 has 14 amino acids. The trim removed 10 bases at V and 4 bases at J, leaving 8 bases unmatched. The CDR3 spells CAGWTSGTGETQYF. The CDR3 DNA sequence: TGTGCCGGCTGGACTAGCGGGACTGGAGAGACCCAGTACTTC.

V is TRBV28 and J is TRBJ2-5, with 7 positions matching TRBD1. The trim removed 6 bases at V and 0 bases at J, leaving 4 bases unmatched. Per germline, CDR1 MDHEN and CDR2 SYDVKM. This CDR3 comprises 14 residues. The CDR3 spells CASSLTGYQETQYF. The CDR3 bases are TGTGCCAGCAGCTTGACAGGGTACCAAGAGACCCAGTACTTC.

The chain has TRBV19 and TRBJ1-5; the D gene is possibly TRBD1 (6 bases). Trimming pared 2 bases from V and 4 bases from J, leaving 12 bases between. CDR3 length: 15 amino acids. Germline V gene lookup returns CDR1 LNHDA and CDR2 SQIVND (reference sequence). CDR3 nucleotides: TGTGCCAGTAGTATATCGGGGGGCGGTAATCAGCCCCAGCATTTT. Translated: CASSISGGGNQPQHF.

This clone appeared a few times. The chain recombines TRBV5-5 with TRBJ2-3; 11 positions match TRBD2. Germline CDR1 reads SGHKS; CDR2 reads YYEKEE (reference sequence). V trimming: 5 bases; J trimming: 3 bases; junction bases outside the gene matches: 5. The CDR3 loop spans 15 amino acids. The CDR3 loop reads CASRNGTSGTDTQYF. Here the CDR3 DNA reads TGTGCCAGCAGAAATGGGACTAGCGGAACAGATACGCAGTATTTT.

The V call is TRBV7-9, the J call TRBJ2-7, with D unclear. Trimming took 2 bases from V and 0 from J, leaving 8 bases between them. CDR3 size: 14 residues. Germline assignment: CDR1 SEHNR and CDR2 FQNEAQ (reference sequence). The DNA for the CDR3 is TGTGCCAGCAGCTTACTCGGTAGCTCCTACGAGCAGTACTTC. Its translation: CASSLLGSSYEQYF. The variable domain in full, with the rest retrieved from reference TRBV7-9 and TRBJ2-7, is DTGVSQNPRHKITKRGQNVTFRCDPISEHNRLYWYRQTLGQGPEFLTYFQNEAQLEKSRLLSDRFSAERPKGSFSTLEIQRTEQGDSAMYLCASSLLGSSYEQYFGPGTRLTVT.

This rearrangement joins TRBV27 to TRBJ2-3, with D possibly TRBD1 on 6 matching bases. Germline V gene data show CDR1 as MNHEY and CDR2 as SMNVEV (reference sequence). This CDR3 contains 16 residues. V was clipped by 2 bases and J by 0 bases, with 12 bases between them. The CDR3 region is CASSLGQTLSTDTQYF. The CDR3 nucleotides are TGTGCCAGCAGTTTAGGACAGACTCTTAGCACAGATACGCAGTATTTT.

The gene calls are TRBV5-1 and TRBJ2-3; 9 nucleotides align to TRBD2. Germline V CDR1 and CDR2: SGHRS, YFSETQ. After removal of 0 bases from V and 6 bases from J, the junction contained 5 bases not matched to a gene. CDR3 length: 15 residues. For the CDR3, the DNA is TGCGCCAGCAGCTTGGAGGGCGGGAGGGTCGATACGCAGTATTTT. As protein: CASSLEGGRVDTQYF.

The CDR3 protein is CAWSTQPYEQYF. Here the CDR3 DNA reads TGTGCCTGGAGTACCCAACCCTACGAGCAGTACTTC. This chain links TRBV30 with TRBJ2-7; D gene unclear. Trimming pared 2 bases from V and 2 bases from J, leaving 7 bases between. Germline assignment: CDR1 GTSNPN and CDR2 SVGIG (reference sequence). This CDR3 has 12 residues.

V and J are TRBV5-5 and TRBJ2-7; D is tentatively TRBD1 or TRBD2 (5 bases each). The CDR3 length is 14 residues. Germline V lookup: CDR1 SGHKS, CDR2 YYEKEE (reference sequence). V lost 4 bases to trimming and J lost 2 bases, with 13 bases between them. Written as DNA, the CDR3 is TGTGCCAGCAGCCCGGTGGGGGTCGCCTACGAGCAGTACTTC. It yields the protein CASSPVGVAYEQYF.

CDR3 amino acids: CASSLELGLNTEAFF. Written as DNA, the CDR3 is TGTGCCAGCAGCTTGGAATTGGGCCTGAACACTGAAGCTTTCTTT. This rearrangement joins TRBV5-5 to TRBJ1-1; D not certain. Trimming removed 0 bases from V and 0 bases from J, with 9 bases in between. The CDR3 loop spans 15 amino acids. Per germline, CDR1 SGHKS and CDR2 YYEKEE (reference sequence).